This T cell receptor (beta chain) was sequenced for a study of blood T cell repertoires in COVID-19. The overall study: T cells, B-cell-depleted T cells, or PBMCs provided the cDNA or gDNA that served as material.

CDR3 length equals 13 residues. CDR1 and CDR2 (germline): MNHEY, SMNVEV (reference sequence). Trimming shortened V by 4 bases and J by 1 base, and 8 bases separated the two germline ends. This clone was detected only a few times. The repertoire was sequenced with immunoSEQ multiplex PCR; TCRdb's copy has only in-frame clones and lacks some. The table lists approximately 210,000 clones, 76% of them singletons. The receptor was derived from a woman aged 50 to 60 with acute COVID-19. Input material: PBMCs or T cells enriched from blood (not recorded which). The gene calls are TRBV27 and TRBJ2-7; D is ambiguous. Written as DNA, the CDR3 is TGTGCCAGCAGTTCAAGCTGGTCCTACGAGCAGTACGTC. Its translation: CASSSSWSYEQYV.